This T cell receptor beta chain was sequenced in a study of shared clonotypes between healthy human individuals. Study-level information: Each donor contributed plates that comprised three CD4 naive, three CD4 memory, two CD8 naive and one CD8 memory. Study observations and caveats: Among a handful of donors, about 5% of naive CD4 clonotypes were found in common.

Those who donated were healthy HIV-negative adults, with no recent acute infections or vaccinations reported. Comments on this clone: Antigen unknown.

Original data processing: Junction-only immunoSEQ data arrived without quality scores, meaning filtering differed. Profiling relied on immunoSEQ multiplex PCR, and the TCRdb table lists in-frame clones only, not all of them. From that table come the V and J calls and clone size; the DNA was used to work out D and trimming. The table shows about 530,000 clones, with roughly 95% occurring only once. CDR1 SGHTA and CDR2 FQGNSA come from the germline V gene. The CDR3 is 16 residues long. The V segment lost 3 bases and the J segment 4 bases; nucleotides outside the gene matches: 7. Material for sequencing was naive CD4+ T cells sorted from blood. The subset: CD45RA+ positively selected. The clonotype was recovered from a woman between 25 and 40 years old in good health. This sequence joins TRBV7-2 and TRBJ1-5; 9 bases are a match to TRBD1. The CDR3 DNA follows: TGTGCCAGCAGCTTGGTAACCGGGACAGGGAATCAGCCCCAGCATTTT. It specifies CASSLVTGTGNQPQHF.